This T cell receptor (beta chain) derives from a study of a mutant IDH1 vaccine in newly diagnosed glioma. Assay: immunoSEQ multiplex PCR; the TCRdb copy retains only in-frame clones and omits some. The sample lists tens of thousands of clones, 90% to 95% occurring once. In regard to this clone: Its antigen is unidentified.

The sample's time point: week 5, during vaccination. The content of each vaccine dose was 300 ug of mutant IDH1 20-mer peptide, and topical imiquimod accompanied it. Specimen: PBMCs, collected from a glioma patient whose treatment included an IDH1 peptide vaccine. The sequence derives from a woman aged 45-65 years with glioma.

CDR3 sequence (DNA): TGTGCCAGCAGTGCCCCACAGGGATCTTCACCCCTCCACTTT. Protein product: CASSAPQGSSPLHF. This rearrangement joins TRBV6-6 to TRBJ1-6; weak D call: TRBD1 (6 bases). In germline, CDR1 is MNHNY, CDR2 SVGAGI (reference sequence). The CDR3 runs to 14 residues. Trimming removed 5 bases at V and 9 bases at J, with 14 bases between.